This TCR beta chain was retrieved from a study of cytomegalovirus exposure and HLA in healthy donors. Study overall: A subsequent analysis reported that the 120 validation repertoires were produced on the same platform that had also been used for the roughly 700 first-cohort repertoires.

General observations from the study: Among TCR sequences, most were rare, though some public TCRs appeared in many donors. Some TCR beta chains (roughly 160 of them) were listed as cytomegalovirus-associated.

The CDR3 runs to 17 residues. Germline loops: CDR1 LGHNA, CDR2 YSLEER. V lost 3 bases and J 5 bases, leaving 23 bases between the germline ends. Profiled with immunoSEQ multiplex PCR; TCRdb holds only in-frame clones, not every one. The data contain around 300,000 clones, approximately 86% of them singletons. In regard to this clone: The target antigen is unknown.

The chain is built from TRBV4-3 and TRBJ2-7; D may be TRBD2 (6 bases). The sample was PBMCs. This TCR came from a young woman in good health and CMV-seronegative. CDR3 coding DNA: TGCGCCAGCAGCCATCGCCCGGAATGGAGGGGTATAGACGAGCAGTACTTC. Protein product: CASSHRPEWRGIDEQYF.